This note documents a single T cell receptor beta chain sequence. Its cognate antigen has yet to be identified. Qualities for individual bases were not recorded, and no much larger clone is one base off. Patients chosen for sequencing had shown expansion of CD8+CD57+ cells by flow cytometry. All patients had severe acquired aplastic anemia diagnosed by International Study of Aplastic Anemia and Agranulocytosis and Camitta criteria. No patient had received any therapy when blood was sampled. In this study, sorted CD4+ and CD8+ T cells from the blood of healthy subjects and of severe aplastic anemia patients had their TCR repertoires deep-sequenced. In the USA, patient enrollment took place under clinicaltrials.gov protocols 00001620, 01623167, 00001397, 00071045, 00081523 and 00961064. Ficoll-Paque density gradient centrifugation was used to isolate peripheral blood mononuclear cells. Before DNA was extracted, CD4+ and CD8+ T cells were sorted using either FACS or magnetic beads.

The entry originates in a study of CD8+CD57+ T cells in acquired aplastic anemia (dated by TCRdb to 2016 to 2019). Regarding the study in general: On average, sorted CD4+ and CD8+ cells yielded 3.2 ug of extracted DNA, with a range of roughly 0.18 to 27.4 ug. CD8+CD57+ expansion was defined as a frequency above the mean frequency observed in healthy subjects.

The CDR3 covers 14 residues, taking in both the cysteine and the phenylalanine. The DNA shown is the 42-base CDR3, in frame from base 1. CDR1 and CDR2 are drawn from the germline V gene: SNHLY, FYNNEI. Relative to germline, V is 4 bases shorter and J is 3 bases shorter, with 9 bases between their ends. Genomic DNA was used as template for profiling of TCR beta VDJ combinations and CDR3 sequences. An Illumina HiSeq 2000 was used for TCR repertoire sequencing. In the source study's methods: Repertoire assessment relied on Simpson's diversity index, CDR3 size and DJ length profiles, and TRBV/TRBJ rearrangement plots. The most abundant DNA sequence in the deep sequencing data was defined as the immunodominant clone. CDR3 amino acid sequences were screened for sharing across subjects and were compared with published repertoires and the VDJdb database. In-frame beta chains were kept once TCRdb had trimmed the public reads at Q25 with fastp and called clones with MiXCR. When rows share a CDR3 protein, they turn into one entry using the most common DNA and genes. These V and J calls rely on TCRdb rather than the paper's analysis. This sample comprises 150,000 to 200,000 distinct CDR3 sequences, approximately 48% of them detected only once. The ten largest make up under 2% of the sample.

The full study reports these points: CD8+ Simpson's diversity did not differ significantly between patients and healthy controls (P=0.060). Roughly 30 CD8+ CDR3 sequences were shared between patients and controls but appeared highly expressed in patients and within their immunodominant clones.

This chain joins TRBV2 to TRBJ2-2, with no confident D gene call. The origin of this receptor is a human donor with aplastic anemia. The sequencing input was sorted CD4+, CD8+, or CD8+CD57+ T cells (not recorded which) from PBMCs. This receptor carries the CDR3 CASSVNTHTGELFF. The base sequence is TGTGCCAGCAGTGTGAACACGCACACCGGGGAGCTGTTTTTT.